The 32 T cell receptor beta chains listed next were all sequenced from one sample in a study of T cell responses to AZD1222 COVID-19 vaccine. TCRdb's table, derived via immunoSEQ multiplex PCR, lists solely in-frame clones and lacks some. The table shows some 150,000 clones, with 93% occurring only once. The source material was peripheral blood, sampled on day 0 of AZD1222 vaccination. Receptor source: an adult in good health.

The gene calls are TRBV6-5 and TRBJ1-2; TRBD1 aligns across 9 bases. This CDR3 is 16 amino acids long. Germline lookup yields CDR1 MNHEY and CDR2 SVGAGI. Trimming cost V 3 bases and J 2 bases; bases outside gene matches: 7. CDR3 sequence (DNA): TGTGCCAGCAGTTATACGTTAGGACAGGGGAACTATGGCTACACCTTC. Protein product: CASSYTLGQGNYGYTF.

The chain uses TRBV6-2 or TRBV6-3 and TRBJ2-7; weak D call: TRBD2 (6 bases). CDR3 length equals 15 residues. Deletions cut 6 bases from V and 8 bases from J, with 23 bases between. Germline CDR1 is MNHEY and CDR2 is SVGEGT. CDR3 sequence (DNA): TGTGCCAGCAGCCCCTACAGGATTCTAGCGCAACAGCAGTACTTC. It encodes CASSPYRILAQQQYF.

This clone was seen a handful of times. The genes are TRBV6-4 and TRBJ2-1; TRBD2 agrees at 12 bases. The length of the CDR3 is 15 residues. The germline CDR1 and CDR2 sequences are MRHNA and SNTAGT. The V and J ends lost 8 bases and 6 bases, in that order; junction bases with no gene match: 8. CDR3 sequence: CASASGTSGPNEQFF. DNA for the CDR3: TGTGCCAGCGCATCCGGGACTAGCGGGCCCAATGAGCAGTTCTTC.

The chain uses TRBV2 and TRBJ1-5; D uncertain. Trimming removed 4 bases from V and 7 bases from J, with 11 bases in between. Per the germline V gene, CDR1 is SNHLY and CDR2 is FYNNEI. This CDR3 spans 13 amino acids. CDR3 nucleotides: TGTGCCAGCAGTGTGGAGAGGCGGCAGCCCCAGCATTTT. Protein product: CASSVERRQPQHF.

This sequence joins TRBV6-5 and TRBJ1-2, with D perhaps TRBD1 (6 bases). V lost 5 bases, J lost 8 bases, and 15 bases lay in between. The CDR3 runs to 13 residues. Germline V gives CDR1 MNHEY, CDR2 SVGAGI. The CDR3 protein is CASSKQGGEGYTF. The CDR3 DNA follows: TGTGCCAGCAGTAAACAGGGCGGGGAAGGCTACACCTTC.

The rearrangement uses TRBV2 and TRBJ1-1; possibly TRBD1 for D (5 bases). Germline lookup yields CDR1 SNHLY and CDR2 FYNNEI. The CDR3 consists of 14 residues. Trimming pared 8 bases from V and 2 bases from J, leaving 15 bases between. The CDR3 loop is CASGRYDSNTEAFF. The CDR3 DNA is TGTGCCAGCGGTCGCTACGACAGTAACACTGAAGCTTTCTTT.

The DNA for the CDR3 is TGTGCCATCAGTGAGATACTAGCGGCGAACACCGGGGAGCTGTTTTTT. This sequence encodes CAISEILAANTGELFF. The V call is TRBV10-3, the J call TRBJ2-2; 8 bases agree with TRBD2. This CDR3 is built from 16 residues. CDR1 and CDR2 (germline): ENHRY, SYGVKD. Trimming took 2 bases from V and 0 from J; bases not matched to a gene: 2.

The chain has TRBV6-6 and TRBJ2-7; 9 bases are shared with TRBD1. V shed 2 bases, J shed 6 bases, and the junction held 2 bases outside the gene matches. The CDR3 spans 13 residues. Germline V gene sequence: CDR1 MNHNY, CDR2 SVGAGI (reference sequence). The DNA for the CDR3 is TGTGCCAGCAGTTACGGACAGGGGTTCGAGCAGTACTTC. As protein: CASSYGQGFEQYF.

The chain combines TRBV10-1 with TRBJ1-1; D gene unclear. CDR3 length: 13 residues. With 0 bases removed from V and 6 bases from J, the gap between germline ends came to 8 bases. Germline-derived CDR1 and CDR2 are WNHNN and SYGVQD (reference sequence). CDR3: CASSESNGPEAFF. The CDR3 DNA is TGCGCCAGCAGTGAGTCAAACGGTCCTGAAGCTTTCTTT.

The chain employs TRBV19 and TRBJ2-1, with TRBD2 identical over 14 bases. Germline-derived CDR1 and CDR2 are LNHDA and SQIVND (reference sequence). The CDR3 has 17 residues. The V segment lost 3 bases and the J segment 0 bases; nucleotides outside the gene matches: 1. CDR3 nucleotide sequence: TGTGCCAGTAGTATGGGACTAGCGGGAGACTCCTACAATGAGCAGTTCTTC. Translation: CASSMGLAGDSYNEQFF.

J is TRBJ2-2 and V is TRBV18; tentatively, D is TRBD1 (6 bases). CDR1 and CDR2 from the germline V gene are KGHSH and LQKENI. Between the trimmed V and J ends, which lost 4 bases and 4 bases, there was a span of 13 bases. CDR3 length: 15 amino acids. As DNA, the CDR3 is TGTGCCAGCTCACTAATCGGGACAACCACCGGGGAGCTGTTTTTT. This encodes CASSLIGTTTGELFF.

This clone appeared a single time. The rearrangement joins TRBV5-4 to TRBJ2-3; 16 nucleotides agree with TRBD2. The CDR3 has 17 residues. Trimming took 4 bases from V and 2 from J; bases not matched to a gene: 4. The germline CDR1 and CDR2 sequences are SGHNT and YYREEE (reference sequence). CDR3: CASSKGLAGGNTDTQYF. The CDR3 DNA follows: TGTGCCAGCAGCAAGGGACTAGCGGGAGGGAACACAGATACGCAGTATTTT.

The rearrangement joins TRBV6-5 to TRBJ1-2, with TRBD1 identical over 7 bases. CDR1 and CDR2 (germline): MNHEY, SVGAGI. This CDR3 spans 12 amino acids. J gave up 7 bases and V 6 bases, and 5 bases lay outside the gene matches. CDR3 residues: CASSDRVGGYTF. The CDR3 DNA follows: TGTGCCAGCAGCGACAGGGTAGGTGGCTACACCTTC.

In this sample, this clone turned up a few times. The CDR3 loop reads CASTPGGGGAGYTF. As DNA, the CDR3 is TGTGCCAGCACTCCAGGCGGCGGTGGAGCTGGCTACACCTTC. The chain couples TRBV6-5 to TRBJ1-2; D uncertain. The V gene's germline CDR1 is MNHEY and CDR2 SVGAGI. V was pared by 7 bases and J by 7 bases, with 19 bases between. This CDR3 is 14 amino acids long.

To note about this clone: The identical CDR3 is also encoded by other nucleotide sequences in the sample. V is TRBV5-1 and J is TRBJ2-7, with 7 bases lining up with TRBD2. V was pared by 0 bases and J by 3 bases, with 3 bases of the junction left unmatched. There are 14 residues in the CDR3. Germline V gene sequence: CDR1 SGHRS, CDR2 YFSETQ. The CDR3 nucleotides are TGCGCCAGCAGCTTGGTGGGGGGGAACTACGAGCAGTACTTC. Translating gives CASSLVGGNYEQYF.

The chain is built from TRBV18 and TRBJ1-2, with unresolved D. Looked up from germline, CDR1 is KGHSH and CDR2 is LQKENI. This CDR3 is built from 16 residues. Between the trimmed V and J ends, which lost 3 bases and 3 bases, there was a span of 17 bases. CDR3 loop: CASSPPNGPTYYGYTF. In nucleotides, the CDR3 is TGTGCCAGCTCACCGCCCAACGGACCGACTTACTATGGCTACACCTTC.

This chain connects TRBV11-1 to TRBJ2-1; D is unclear. V lost 2 bases, J lost 5 bases, and 7 bases lay in between. The CDR3 has 13 residues. Germline CDR1 reads SGHAT; CDR2 reads FQDESV (reference sequence). The CDR3 region has the DNA TGTGCCAGCAGCTTAAGCCCCCACAATGAGCAGTTCTTC. Translated: CASSLSPHNEQFF.

The chain links TRBV7-9 to TRBJ1-1; 9 bases fit TRBD1. There are 14 residues in the CDR3. Losses at the gene ends were 3 bases for V and 2 bases for J; bases not matched to a gene: 1. Germline CDR1 reads SEHNR; CDR2 reads FQNEAQ (reference sequence). Here the CDR3 DNA reads TGTGCCAGCAGCTTGGGACAGGGTAACACTGAAGCTTTCTTT. This sequence encodes CASSLGQGNTEAFF.

Comment on this clone: This sample also contains other DNA sequences that code for the same CDR3. The V call is TRBV12-3 or TRBV12-4, the J call TRBJ1-1; no definite D call. The CDR3 covers 12 residues. Trimming stripped 3 bases from V and 0 bases from J, with 2 bases between. In nucleotides, the CDR3 is TGTGCCAGCAGTTTTTTGAACACTGAAGCTTTCTTT. This sequence encodes CASSFLNTEAFF.

The chain links TRBV23-1 to TRBJ1-1; D call uncertain. TRBV23-1 is recorded as an ORF, its role being uncertain. The CDR3 has 15 residues. Deletions cut 2 bases from V and 0 bases from J, with 10 bases between. CDR3 sequence reads: CASSQATGMNTEAFF. CDR3 sequence (DNA): TGCGCCAGCAGTCAAGCTACGGGTATGAACACTGAAGCTTTCTTT.

This chain joins TRBV10-3 and TRBJ2-1, with 11 positions matching TRBD1. The junction had 7 bases not matched to a gene; V was cut back by 5 bases and J by 4 bases. Germline CDR1 and CDR2: ENHRY and SYGVKD. The CDR3 has 16 amino acids. The CDR3 sequence: CAISNLGTGGYNEQFF. DNA for the CDR3: TGTGCCATCAGTAACCTCGGGACAGGGGGGTACAATGAGCAGTTCTTC.

The rearrangement joins TRBV27 to TRBJ1-2; D call uncertain. Germline V CDR1 and CDR2: MNHEY, SMNVEV (reference sequence). Between the trimmed V and J ends, which lost 3 bases and 2 bases, there was a span of 13 bases. This CDR3 is built from 15 residues. The DNA for the CDR3 is TGTGCCAGCAGTTTTCTAAACGACATAAACTATGGCTACACCTTC. It translates to CASSFLNDINYGYTF.

The chain has TRBV24-1 and TRBJ1-1; D gene unclear. The germline V gene has CDR1 KGHDR and CDR2 SFDVKD. The CDR3 consists of 13 residues. With 1 base removed from V and 3 bases from J, the gap between germline ends came to 5 bases. In DNA form, the CDR3 reads TGTGCCACCAGTGATTTACATGACACTGAAGCTTTCTTT. Protein: CATSDLHDTEAFF.

V is TRBV7-3 and J is TRBJ2-1, with D perhaps given as TRBD1 or TRBD2 (6 bases each). Germline V gene lookup returns CDR1 SGHTA and CDR2 FQGTGA. CDR3 size: 17 residues. The V gene lost 5 bases and the J gene lost 4 bases, with 21 bases spanning the gap. Here the CDR3 reads CASSTRGGRVPYNEQFF. The CDR3 DNA reads as TGTGCCAGCAGCACCAGAGGGGGGCGGGTCCCTTACAATGAGCAGTTCTTC.

The rearrangement uses TRBV19 and TRBJ1-1; 7 nucleotides line up with TRBD1. The V segment lost 3 bases and the J segment 3 bases; nucleotides outside the gene matches: 10. The CDR3 is 16 residues long. Per the germline V gene, CDR1 is LNHDA and CDR2 is SQIVND (reference sequence). The CDR3 DNA is TGTGCCAGTAGTATTTGGACAGGATTGGCGGACACTGAAGCTTTCTTT. Translated, it gives CASSIWTGLADTEAFF.

V usage is TRBV4-1 and J usage is TRBJ2-7; a possible D gene is TRBD1 (6 bases). This CDR3 spans 16 amino acids. The germline V gene has CDR1 MGHRA and CDR2 YSYEKL. Trimming took off 3 bases at V and 1 base at J, with 16 bases between the two ends. CDR3 sequence: CASSQAPGTLSYEQYF. In DNA, the CDR3 is TGCGCCAGCAGCCAGGCCCCCGGGACATTATCCTACGAGCAGTACTTC.

The V call is TRBV2, the J call TRBJ2-1; TRBD2 matches at 14 bases. The length of the CDR3 is 15 residues. V was pared by 5 bases and J by 4 bases, with 1 base of the junction left unmatched. Germline CDR1 SNHLY, CDR2 FYNNEI. CDR3 loop: CASSRLAGGYNEQFF. The CDR3 nucleotides are TGTGCCAGCAGTAGACTAGCGGGAGGGTACAATGAGCAGTTCTTC.

This sequence joins TRBV6-5 and TRBJ2-7; no clear D. Germline values: CDR1 MNHEY, CDR2 SVGAGI. The CDR3 runs 12 residues. The ends were cut back, 0 bases at V and 2 bases at J, with 2 bases in the middle. The CDR3 is CASSYSAYEQYF. CDR3 sequence (DNA): TGTGCCAGCAGTTACTCCGCCTACGAGCAGTACTTC.

The rearrangement joins TRBV10-3 to TRBJ1-4; maybe TRBD1 (6 bases). The germline V and J ends were trimmed by 8 bases and 9 bases, with 22 bases remaining between them. Germline-derived CDR1 and CDR2 are ENHRY and SYGVKD. The CDR3 runs to 15 residues. The CDR3 bases are TGTGCCATCGGAACTCACAGGGAAGGGGCGAAAAAACTGTTTTTT. It encodes CAIGTHREGAKKLFF.

The chain employs TRBV5-4 and TRBJ2-7; 14 nucleotides align to TRBD2. Per the germline V gene, CDR1 is SGHNT and CDR2 is YYREEE (reference sequence). The V segment lost 0 bases and the J segment 7 bases; nucleotides outside the gene matches: 6. The CDR3 extends over 16 amino acids. The CDR3 coding sequence is TGTGCCAGCAGCTTGGGACTAGCGGGAGGGCTCGGGGAGCAGTACTTC. It is translated as CASSLGLAGGLGEQYF.

The rearrangement joins TRBV6-5 to TRBJ1-1; TRBD1 is a possible D gene (6 bases). V shed 6 bases and J shed 0 bases, with 14 bases lying between them. Per germline, CDR1 MNHEY and CDR2 SVGAGI. CDR3 length: 15 residues. The CDR3 nucleotides read TGTGCCAGCAGGGCCCGGGACAATTTGAACACTGAAGCTTTCTTT. Amino acid sequence: CASRARDNLNTEAFF.

The rearrangement uses TRBV28 and TRBJ2-1; D may be TRBD1 or TRBD2 (6 bases each). The CDR3 has 15 amino acids. Germline lookup yields CDR1 MDHEN and CDR2 SYDVKM. Trimming pared 1 base from V and 5 bases from J, leaving 12 bases between. CDR3 nucleotides: TGTGCCAGCAGTTTATTGGGGGGCAAGGACAATGAGCAGTTCTTC. Its protein is CASSLLGGKDNEQFF.